This passage covers 14 T cell receptor beta chains from one sample sequenced in a study of T-cell memory formation after mild COVID-19. TCRdb processed the 5' RACE reads anew with MiXCR; each CDR3 protein has one entry. This sample has around 310,000 distinct CDR3 sequences, with approximately 15% found just once. Sequencing input: PBMCs or a T cell subset sorted from them (not recorded which). The receptors were gathered from a man aged 18 to 30 who had mild COVID-19 (a few samples of this study predate the infection). Cell type and time point are not known.

The table lists this clonotype with a few counts. This chain connects TRBV6-5 to TRBJ2-3; tentative D call: TRBD2 (7 bases). CDR1 is MNHEY, CDR2 SVGAGI, per germline. V lost 6 bases, J lost 0 bases, and 13 bases lay in between. This CDR3 is 15 amino acids long. The CDR3 DNA reads as TGTGCCAGCAGGGAAGGGGGGGGAAGCACAGATACGCAGTATTTT. This codes for CASREGGGSTDTQYF.

Turning to this clonotype: One end of the junction does not line up with germline, which may come from a read error. The V and J genes are TRBV6-5 and TRBJ2-1; TRBD1 matches at 9 bases. CDR1 is MNHEY, CDR2 SVGAGI, per germline. The CDR3 runs 15 residues. CDR3 amino acids: CASSKGQGTYNDQFF. DNA for the CDR3: TGTGCCAGCAGTAAGGGACAGGGTACCTACAATGACCAGTTCTTC.

This clonotype has just a few counts. The rearrangement links TRBV27 to TRBJ2-7, with 10 bases identical to TRBD2. J lost 4 bases, V lost 5 bases, and 17 bases had no gene match. This CDR3 has 18 residues. Per the germline V gene, CDR1 is MNHEY and CDR2 is SMNVEV (reference sequence). The CDR3 sequence: CASSPRGPSGGAGYEQYF. The CDR3 DNA sequence: TGTGCCAGCAGTCCAAGGGGGCCTAGCGGGGGAGCGGGGTACGAGCAGTACTTC.

V gene TRBV6-5 combines with J gene TRBJ2-7, with TRBD2 identical over 7 bases. The V segment lost 5 bases and the J segment 7 bases; nucleotides outside the gene matches: 8. The CDR3 loop spans 13 amino acids. Germline CDR1 is MNHEY and CDR2 is SVGAGI. In nucleotides, the CDR3 is TGTGCCAGCAGTCCTCGGACTAGAGGGGAGCAGTACGTC. This encodes CASSPRTRGEQYV.

J is TRBJ1-2 and V is TRBV4-1; 8 bases map to TRBD1. CDR1 MGHRA and CDR2 YSYEKL come from the germline V gene. The CDR3 has 16 amino acids. V was pared by 2 bases and J by 5 bases, with 10 bases of the junction left unmatched. This CDR3 is CASSQPRQGSRYGYTF. CDR3 nucleotides: TGCGCCAGCAGCCAACCCAGACAGGGGAGTAGGTATGGCTACACCTTC.

The chain carries TRBV7-9 and TRBJ1-2, with D possibly being TRBD1 (5 bases). The CDR3 totals 16 residues. Germline assignment: CDR1 SEHNR and CDR2 FQNEAQ (reference sequence). Trimming left V 0 bases short and J 1 base short, with 12 bases between. This CDR3 reads CASSLALGANNYGYTF. The CDR3 bases are TGTGCCAGCAGCTTAGCGCTTGGGGCCAATAACTATGGCTACACCTTC.

This clonotype was picked up many times. The rearrangement uses TRBV12-3 or TRBV12-4 and TRBJ2-1; 13 bases are a match to TRBD2. V lost 3 bases and J lost 9; bases outside the gene matches: 14. The CDR3 extends over 18 amino acids. The CDR3 spells CASSFGGRRLAGGGEQFF. The CDR3 DNA follows: TGTGCCAGCAGTTTCGGAGGCCGAAGACTAGCGGGGGGCGGTGAGCAGTTCTTC.

This clonotype was seen at least ten times. This sequence joins TRBV7-9 and TRBJ1-1, with D tentatively TRBD1 (5 bases). The CDR3 is 13 residues long. V was pared by 1 base and J by 5 bases, with 8 bases between. Germline values: CDR1 SEHNR, CDR2 FQNEAQ (reference sequence). Here the CDR3 DNA reads TGTGCCAGCAGCTTAGAAGGGGTGACTGAAGCTTTCTTT. This codes for CASSLEGVTEAFF.

The CDR3 coding sequence is TGTGCCAGCAGCATAGGGACGGTAAATCAGCCCCAGCATTTT. Translation gives CASSIGTVNQPQHF. J is TRBJ1-5 and V is TRBV4-2; TRBD1 is a possible D gene (5 bases). The germline CDR1 and CDR2 sequences are LGHNA and YNFKEQ. V lost 5 bases and J 4 bases, leaving 12 bases between the germline ends. The CDR3 spans 14 residues.

This clonotype was detected only a few times. V and J are TRBV6-6 and TRBJ2-1; the match to TRBD2 covers 7 bases. The J segment lost 7 bases and the V segment lost 6 bases, leaving 12 bases of the junction unmatched. The CDR3 extends over 15 amino acids. Germline V gene lookup returns CDR1 MNHNY and CDR2 SVGAGI (reference sequence). The CDR3, as DNA: TGTGCCAGCAGCCTCGGACTAGAAAAAAAGAATGAGCAGTTCTTC. Amino acids: CASSLGLEKKNEQFF.

This clonotype showed up many times. The chain combines TRBV29-1 with TRBJ2-1, with D possibly TRBD2 on 6 matching bases. The germline V and J ends were trimmed by 8 bases and 0 bases, with 11 bases remaining between them. The CDR3 runs to 13 residues. Germline V gene data show CDR1 as SQVTM and CDR2 as ANQGSEA. The CDR3 nucleotides read TGCAGCTCTGGGGGGAGCTCCTACAATGAGCAGTTCTTC. This gives the protein CSSGGSSYNEQFF.

The V gene is TRBV6-5, the J gene TRBJ2-2, with D perhaps TRBD2 (6 bases). Trimming shortened V by 5 bases and J by 2 bases, and 18 bases separated the two germline ends. From germline, CDR1 is MNHEY and CDR2 SVGAGI. This CDR3 region has 17 residues. CDR3 sequence reads: CASSLLGGAPNTGELFF. In DNA, the CDR3 is TGTGCCAGCAGTCTCCTGGGGGGAGCCCCCAACACCGGGGAGCTGTTTTTT.

The chain combines TRBV18 with TRBJ1-2; a weak D match, TRBD1 (6 bases). This CDR3 comprises 14 residues. CDR1 KGHSH and CDR2 LQKENI come from the germline V gene. V dropped 6 bases and J dropped 4 bases, with 15 bases sitting between them. Here the CDR3 DNA reads TGTGCCAGCTCCCAAGACAGGACGACCTATGGCTACACCTTC. Its protein product is CASSQDRTTYGYTF.

In this sample, this clonotype turned up a few times. The chain joins TRBV10-2 to TRBJ2-7, with 11 bases matching TRBD2. Trimming cost V 5 bases and J 4 bases; bases outside gene matches: 13. The V gene's germline CDR1 is WSHSY and CDR2 SAAADI. This CDR3 is 17 amino acids long. In DNA, the CDR3 is TGCGCCAGCAGTCCTGCCACAATGACTAGCGGGGAATACGAGCAGTACTTC. Amino acid sequence: CASSPATMTSGEYEQYF.